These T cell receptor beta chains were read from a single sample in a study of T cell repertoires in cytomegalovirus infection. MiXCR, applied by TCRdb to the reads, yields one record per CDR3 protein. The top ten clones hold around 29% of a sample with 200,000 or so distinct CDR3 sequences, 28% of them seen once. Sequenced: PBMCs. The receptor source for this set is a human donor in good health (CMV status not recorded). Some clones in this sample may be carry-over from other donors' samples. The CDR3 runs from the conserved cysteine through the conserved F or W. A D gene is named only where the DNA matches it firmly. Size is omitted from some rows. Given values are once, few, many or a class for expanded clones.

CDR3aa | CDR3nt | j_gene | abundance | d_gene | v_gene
CASSLSGPTDTQYF | TGTGCCAGCAGTTTATCGGGGCCCACAGATACGCAGTATTTT | TRBJ2-3 | - | - | TRBV27
CASSSTRTGNEQFF | TGTGCCAGCAGTTCCACTCGGACAGGGAATGAGCAGTTCTTC | TRBJ2-1 | many | TRBD1 | TRBV7-8
CASSLAHYEQYF | TGTGCCAGCAGTTTAGCGCATTACGAGCAGTACTTC | TRBJ2-7 | few | - | TRBV12-3/TRBV12-4
CSVDRQGFVTFF | TGCAGCGTTGACAGACAGGGCTTCGTAACTTTCTTT | TRBJ1-1 | few | TRBD1 | TRBV29-1
CASSLDRGSGAFF | TGTGCCAGCAGCCTGGACAGGGGCAGTGGAGCTTTCTTT | TRBJ1-1 | many | TRBD1 | TRBV7-2
CASSYSNAPGEPQHF | TGTGCCAGCAGTTACTCGAATGCGCCGGGGGAGCCCCAGCATTTT | TRBJ1-5 | few | - | TRBV6-8
CASSGAGAVYNEQFF | TGTGCCAGCAGCGGAGCGGGGGCCGTATACAATGAGCAGTTCTTC | TRBJ2-1 | - | TRBD2 | TRBV5-5
CSASRGGNTGELFF | TGCAGTGCTAGCCGGGGGGGGAACACCGGGGAGCTGTTTTTT | TRBJ2-2 | - | TRBD2 | TRBV20-1
CASSPRPEVGDTQYF | TGTGCCAGCAGCCCCCGCCCGGAAGTGGGAGATACGCAGTATTTT | TRBJ2-3 | - | - | TRBV9
CASSRLSSGNEQFF | TGTGCCAGCAGCCGACTAAGTAGTGGCAATGAGCAGTTCTTC | TRBJ2-1 | few | - | TRBV7-9
CSVRPRGRGETQYF | TGCAGCGTTCGCCCCAGGGGTCGGGGGGAGACCCAGTACTTC | TRBJ2-5 | few | - | TRBV29-1
CSATEIQLHNEQFF | TGCAGCGCAACCGAAATCCAATTACACAATGAGCAGTTCTTC | TRBJ2-1 | - | - | TRBV29-1
CASTTGTGSEQYF | TGTGCCAGTACAACCGGGACAGGGAGCGAGCAGTACTTC | TRBJ2-7 | many | TRBD1 | TRBV7-9
CASSHSINYGYTF | TGTGCCAGCAGTCACTCGATCAACTATGGCTACACCTTC | TRBJ1-2 | - | - | TRBV14
CASSNAVPALQETQYF | TGTGCCAGCAGCAACGCCGTCCCTGCTCTTCAAGAGACCCAGTACTTC | TRBJ2-5 | many | - | TRBV11-2
CASSLTTGKDEQYF | TGTGCCAGCAGCTTAACGACAGGGAAAGACGAGCAGTACTTC | TRBJ2-7 | few | TRBD1 | TRBV7-9
CASSHRQGLGSPLHF | TGTGCCAGCAGCCATCGACAGGGGTTAGGGTCACCCCTCCACTTT | TRBJ1-6 | - | TRBD1 | TRBV14
CASDFGGTAANTEAFF | TGTGCCTCAGATTTTGGGGGGACCGCGGCGAACACTGAAGCTTTCTTT | TRBJ1-1 | - | - | TRBV6-2/TRBV6-3
CSGSQGAGDYGYTF | TGCAGTGGGTCACAGGGGGCGGGCGACTATGGCTACACCTTC | TRBJ1-2 | few | TRBD1 | TRBV20-1
CASSIVGTVNTEAFF | TGTGCCAGTAGTATAGTCGGGACAGTGAACACTGAAGCTTTCTTT | TRBJ1-1 | - | TRBD1 | TRBV19
CASSYRPDNEQFF | TGTGCCAGCAGTTACCGACCCGACAATGAGCAGTTCTTC | TRBJ2-1 | - | - | TRBV6-2/TRBV6-3
CASLAARLDEQFF | TGTGCCAGCTTAGCAGCCCGCTTGGATGAGCAGTTCTTC | TRBJ2-1 | - | - | TRBV2
CASSGYNEQFF | TGTGCCAGCTCGGGTTACAATGAGCAGTTCTTC | TRBJ2-1 | - | - | TRBV2
CASTPEMDRSFTEAFF | TGTGCCAGTACCCCAGAGATGGACAGGTCCTTCACTGAAGCTTTCTTT | TRBJ1-1 | few | TRBD1 | TRBV19
CTSILDSNDNEQFF | TGTACCAGCATCCTGGACAGCAATGACAATGAGCAGTTCTTC | TRBJ2-1 | - | - | TRBV11-1
CSVGQGQSEAFF | TGCAGCGTTGGCCAGGGACAGTCTGAAGCTTTCTTT | TRBJ1-1 | - | TRBD1 | TRBV29-1
CSAVPLTVYNEQFF | TGCAGTGCTGTCCCATTGACGGTTTACAATGAGCAGTTCTTC | TRBJ2-1 | - | - | TRBV20-1
CAIQRERSSYEQYF | TGTGCCATCCAGAGGGAACGCAGCTCCTACGAGCAGTACTTC | TRBJ2-7 | - | - | TRBV10-3
CASNRAGGGNEQFF | TGTGCCAGTAATCGGGCAGGCGGGGGCAATGAGCAGTTCTTC | TRBJ2-1 | few | TRBD2 | TRBV19
CSAPTLVGVKSNQPQHF | TGCAGTGCTCCGACCTTAGTGGGTGTTAAAAGCAATCAGCCCCAGCATTTT | TRBJ1-5 | - | - | TRBV20-1
CASSGRGSFSYEQYF | TGTGCCAGCAGTGGGCGGGGTAGTTTTTCCTACGAGCAGTACTTC | TRBJ2-7 | - | - | TRBV12-3/TRBV12-4
CSATLGDPNSPLHF | TGCAGTGCTACCCTCGGGGATCCGAATTCACCCCTCCACTTT | TRBJ1-6 | - | - | TRBV20-1
CASSWQDRKDSPLHF | TGTGCCAGCAGTTGGCAGGACAGGAAGGATTCACCCCTCCACTTT | TRBJ1-6 | - | TRBD1 | TRBV5-4
CSAPAGGARETQYF | TGCAGTGCCCCTGCCGGGGGGGCCCGGGAGACCCAGTACTTC | TRBJ2-5 | - | TRBD2 | TRBV20-1
CASSFRVAGRQETQYF | TGTGCCAGCAGCTTTCGAGTAGCGGGCCGCCAAGAGACCCAGTACTTC | TRBJ2-5 | few | TRBD2 | TRBV7-2
CASSIRQRDTQYF | TGTGCCAGCAGCATAAGACAGAGGGATACGCAGTATTTT | TRBJ2-3 | many | - | TRBV7-2
CASIAGAGRADTQYF | TGCGCCAGCATTGCAGGGGCAGGGCGGGCAGATACGCAGTATTTT | TRBJ2-3 | - | - | TRBV10-2
CASSPARGANTEAFF | TGTGCCAGCAGTCCCGCAAGGGGGGCGAACACTGAAGCTTTCTTT | TRBJ1-1 | - | - | TRBV12-3/TRBV12-4
CSVARGLAWESTDTQYF | TGCAGCGTCGCTAGAGGACTAGCGTGGGAGAGCACAGATACGCAGTATTTT | TRBJ2-3 | - | TRBD2 | TRBV29-1
CASSLKGGRSYTF | TGTGCCAGCAGCTTAAAGGGGGGCCGGAGCTACACCTTC | TRBJ1-2 | many | - | TRBV7-2
CAVPPETQYF | TGTGCCGTCCCCCCCGAGACCCAGTACTTC | TRBJ2-5 | - | - | TRBV12-3/TRBV12-4
CASSHTQGANTGELFF | TGTGCCAGCAGCCATACTCAGGGGGCGAACACCGGGGAGCTGTTTTTT | TRBJ2-2 | few | TRBD1 | TRBV7-9
CASHIGGTGGYEQYF | TGCGCCAGCCACATAGGTGGGACAGGGGGGTACGAGCAGTACTTC | TRBJ2-7 | - | TRBD1 | TRBV5-1
CASSPNRGYTEAFF | TGTGCCAGCAGCCCCAACAGGGGATACACTGAAGCTTTCTTT | TRBJ1-1 | - | TRBD1 | TRBV7-8
CASSLQLPGHRTNYGYTF | TGTGCCAGCAGCTTACAATTGCCGGGACACCGAACTAACTATGGCTACACCTTC | TRBJ1-2 | - | - | TRBV11-2
CASGPTTQFTGELFF | TGTGCTAGTGGTCCCACCACACAATTCACCGGGGAGCTGTTTTTT | TRBJ2-2 | once | - | TRBV12-5
CSARGASGGYETQYF | TGCAGTGCTAGGGGGGCTAGCGGGGGATACGAGACCCAGTACTTC | TRBJ2-5 | - | TRBD2 | TRBV20-1
CASSPRQGVGGYTF | TGTGCCAGCAGCCCCCGACAGGGAGTGGGCGGCTACACCTTC | TRBJ1-2 | many | TRBD1 | TRBV7-2
CASSRGSPNSPLHF | TGTGCCAGCAGTCGGGGTTCGCCCAATTCACCCCTCCACTTT | TRBJ1-6 | - | - | TRBV12-3/TRBV12-4
CASSFLRILTGLNTEAFF | TGTGCCAGCAGCTTTTTACGAATTCTAACAGGTTTGAACACTGAAGCTTTCTTT | TRBJ1-1 | few | - | TRBV7-2
CAIKSSGGEEETQYF | TGTGCCATCAAGTCTTCTGGGGGCGAGGAAGAGACCCAGTACTTC | TRBJ2-5 | few | - | TRBV10-3